In its sample, the clone carrying this T cell receptor (beta chain) was seen a few times. The data derive from a study of T-cell memory formation after mild COVID-19. The authors produced TCR alpha and TCR beta cDNA libraries with sample barcodes and UMIs by 5'RACE using constant-segment primers. A single record per CDR3 protein comes from TCRdb applying MiXCR to the 5' RACE reads. Here the sample spans 300,000 to 350,000 distinct CDR3 sequences, more than 13% being singletons. The CDR3 extends over 14 amino acids. Looked up from germline, CDR1 is SGHDT and CDR2 is YYEEEE. With V trimmed by 4 bases and J by 3 bases, 5 bases remained unmatched.

Sequencing was carried out using PBMCs or a T cell subset sorted from them (not recorded which). This receptor was taken from a man aged 18 to 29 who had mild COVID-19 (a few samples of this study predate the infection). Cell type and time point are not known. V is TRBV5-6 and J is TRBJ1-2, with TRBD1 matching 8 bases. CDR3 bases: TGTGCCAGCAGCCTCAGGGGGCGCGACTATGGCTACACCTTC. It specifies CASSLRGRDYGYTF.